The 20 T cell receptor beta chains listed next were all sequenced from one sample in a study of neoadjuvant anti-PD-1 for oral cavity cancer. TCRdb's table, derived via immunoSEQ multiplex PCR, lists solely in-frame clones and lacks some. Altogether about 16,000 clones are present, about 59% being singletons, with the ten largest covering 2% to 3%. The sequenced sample was PBMCs, obtained before nivolumab (anti-PD-1) treatment. The receptors originated from a person aged 35-79 years with oral cavity squamous cell carcinoma.

The chain combines TRBV28 with TRBJ1-5; TRBD1 matches 8 bases. The CDR3 length is 15 residues. The trim removed 6 bases at V and 4 bases at J, leaving 8 bases unmatched. Looked up from germline, CDR1 is MDHEN and CDR2 is SYDVKM. The CDR3 loop reads CASSPGTGPNQPQHF. In DNA form, the CDR3 reads TGTGCCAGCAGCCCCGGGACAGGACCGAATCAGCCCCAGCATTTT.

This sequence joins TRBV21-1 and TRBJ2-7; no DNA check was done on the table's D call, TRBD1. TRBV21-1 is classified as a pseudogene. The CDR3 has 14 residues. CDR3 in DNA: TGTGCCAGCAGCACGGACAGGCGCTCCTACGAGCAGTACTTC. Its translation: CASSTDRRSYEQYF.

The chain is built from TRBV25-1 and TRBJ1-1, with D possibly TRBD1 on 5 matching bases. V lost 4 bases to trimming and J lost 5 bases, with 8 bases between them. Germline V CDR1 and CDR2: MGHDK, SYGVNS. The CDR3 has 12 residues. CDR3 coding DNA: TGTGCCAGCAGTGGGGGGGGGACTGAAGCTTTCTTT. Its protein is CASSGGGTEAFF. The full variable domain, rest sourced from reference TRBV25-1 and TRBJ1-1, is EADIYQTPRYLVIGTGKKITLECSQTMGHDKMYWYQQDPGMELHLIHYSYGVNSTEKGDLSSESTVSRIRTEHFPLTLESARPSHTSQYLCASSGGGTEAFFGQGTRLTVV.

The chain couples TRBV6-5 to TRBJ1-2; 7 bases match TRBD1. The CDR3 consists of 15 residues. The J segment lost 4 bases and the V segment lost 5 bases, leaving 10 bases of the junction unmatched. Germline CDR1 is MNHEY and CDR2 is SVGAGI. The chain's CDR3 is CASSPRGGRAYGYTF. CDR3 DNA: TGTGCCAGCAGTCCCAGGGGGGGGAGGGCCTATGGCTACACCTTC.

The gene calls are TRBV29-1 and TRBJ1-2; 8 bases fit TRBD1. CDR3 length: 14 residues. J was trimmed by 7 bases and V by 1 base; bases with no gene match: 8. Germline assignment: CDR1 SQVTM and CDR2 ANQGSEA. The CDR3 nucleotides are TGCAGCGTTGAAGGCGCGCAGGGGGCTCCTGGCTACACCTTC. It yields the protein CSVEGAQGAPGYTF. The variable domain in full, completed from reference TRBV29-1 and TRBJ1-2, reads SAVISQKPSRDICQRGTSLTIQCQVDSQVTMMFWYRQQPGQSLTLIATANQGSEATYESGFVIDKFPISRPNLTFSTLTVSNMSPEDSSIYLCSVEGAQGAPGYTFGSGTRLTVV.

This chain connects TRBV2 to TRBJ2-5; no reliable D call. From germline, CDR1 is SNHLY and CDR2 FYNNEI. This CDR3 spans 14 amino acids. Trimming took 4 bases from V and 1 from J, leaving 10 bases between them. The CDR3 here is CASSVRRVQETQYF. The CDR3 DNA reads as TGTGCCAGCAGTGTCCGTCGGGTCCAAGAGACCCAGTACTTC. The complete variable domain, with remaining parts taken from reference TRBV2 and TRBJ2-5, reads EPEVTQTPSHQVTQMGQEVILRCVPISNHLYFYWYRQILGQKVEFLVSFYNNEISEKSEIFDDQFSVERPDGSNFTLKIRSTKLEDSAMYFCASSVRRVQETQYFGPGTRLLVL.

The V call is TRBV4-1, the J call TRBJ2-7; TRBD1 agrees at 7 bases. This CDR3 comprises 14 residues. The V gene end was trimmed by 1 base and the J gene end by 2 bases; junction bases not matched to a gene: 2. Germline V gives CDR1 MGHRA, CDR2 YSYEKL. The DNA of the CDR3 is TGCGCCAGCAGCCAAGGGGACAGTGCCTACGAGCAGTACTTC. This gives the protein CASSQGDSAYEQYF.

The gene calls are TRBV2 and TRBJ2-1, with unresolved D. The CDR3 length is 11 residues. CDR1 is SNHLY and CDR2 is FYNNEI in the germline V gene. Trimming removed 1 base from V and 14 bases from J, with 9 bases in between. The CDR3 sequence: CASSEGLEKFF. CDR3 nucleotides: TGTGCCAGCAGTGAAGGGCTAGAGAAGTTCTTC.

This clone came up a few times. This chain joins TRBV19 and TRBJ2-2; a weak D match, TRBD1 (6 bases). From germline, CDR1 is LNHDA and CDR2 SQIVND (reference sequence). Trimming stripped 5 bases from V and 2 bases from J, with 15 bases between. The CDR3 has 16 residues. CDR3 sequence: CASSSGAGINTGELFF. The CDR3 coding sequence is TGTGCCAGTAGTTCAGGGGCAGGGATCAACACCGGGGAGCTGTTTTTT.

The J gene is TRBJ2-3, the V gene TRBV11-3, with D hard to call. Germline V lookup: CDR1 SGHNT, CDR2 YENEEA. With 1 base removed from V and 4 bases from J, the gap between germline ends came to 6 bases. CDR3 size: 13 residues. The CDR3 bases are TGTGCCAGCAGCTTAGGGGTCTCAGATACGCAGTATTTT. It yields the protein CASSLGVSDTQYF.

The chain employs TRBV25-1 and TRBJ2-7; 7 bases align to TRBD2. The CDR3 has 13 amino acids. CDR1 is MGHDK and CDR2 is SYGVNS in the germline V gene. Unmatched junction bases numbered 3, after V lost 1 base and J lost 6 bases. The CDR3 reads CASSELGGSEQYF. The CDR3 DNA reads TGTGCCAGCAGTGAATTGGGGGGGAGCGAGCAGTACTTC.

This clone occurred a few times. This rearrangement joins TRBV19 to TRBJ2-1; 10 bases line up with TRBD2. V lost 2 bases, J lost 4 bases, and 2 bases stayed unmatched. The germline CDR1 and CDR2 sequences are LNHDA and SQIVND (reference sequence). The CDR3 has 15 residues. The CDR3 here is CASSITSGMYNEQFF. DNA for the CDR3: TGTGCCAGTAGTATAACTAGCGGGATGTACAATGAGCAGTTCTTC.

The chain employs TRBV6-6 and TRBJ1-5; maybe TRBD1 (6 bases). Germline V lookup: CDR1 MNHNY, CDR2 SVGAGI (reference sequence). The germline V and J ends were trimmed by 5 bases and 4 bases, with 18 bases remaining between them. The CDR3 is 16 amino acids. The CDR3 DNA sequence: TGTGCCAGCAGTACCCCGGGACACCAGGGGAATCAGCCCCAGCATTTT. Translating it yields CASSTPGHQGNQPQHF.

The chain joins TRBV15 to TRBJ2-1, with a tentative D call TRBD2 (6 bases). Deletions cut 0 bases from V and 6 bases from J, with 12 bases between. The CDR3 covers 15 residues. Germline V gene lookup returns CDR1 LNHNV and CDR2 YYDKDF (reference sequence). The DNA of the CDR3 is TGTGCCACCAGCAGAGACCGCGGGAACGTCAATGAGCAGTTCTTC. Translating gives CATSRDRGNVNEQFF.

V usage is TRBV15 and J usage is TRBJ1-5; 9 bases map to TRBD1. This CDR3 region has 16 residues. The V gene end was trimmed by 3 bases and the J gene end by 6 bases; junction bases not matched to a gene: 9. Germline values: CDR1 LNHNV, CDR2 YYDKDF (reference sequence). The CDR3 protein is CATSSGGTGTRQPQHF. The CDR3 DNA is TGTGCCACCAGCAGCGGCGGGACAGGGACTCGTCAGCCCCAGCATTTT.

This clone came up a few times. The rearrangement uses TRBV7-8 and TRBJ2-2; D unclear. Germline-derived CDR1 and CDR2 are SGHVS and FQNEAQ. The CDR3 length is 17 residues. V was pared by 1 base and J by 1 base, with 13 bases between. This CDR3 is CASSLGSATLNTGELFF. The CDR3 nucleotides read TGTGCCAGCAGCTTAGGATCGGCCACACTGAACACCGGGGAGCTGTTTTTT.

The rearrangement links TRBV5-1 to TRBJ2-3; 10 bases agree with TRBD1. The CDR3 runs 16 residues. Germline CDR1 reads SGHRS; CDR2 reads YFSETQ. The junction had 8 bases not matched to a gene; V was cut back by 5 bases and J by 2 bases. CDR3 in amino acids: CASRATGGGTTDTQYF. CDR3 nucleotides: TGCGCCAGCAGGGCGACAGGGGGCGGGACCACAGATACGCAGTATTTT.

This chain connects TRBV6-6 to TRBJ2-7, with D possibly TRBD2 on 6 matching bases. CDR3 size: 13 residues. With 2 bases removed from V and 7 bases from J, the gap between germline ends came to 12 bases. Germline lookup yields CDR1 MNHNY and CDR2 SVGAGI (reference sequence). CDR3 in DNA: TGTGCCAGCAGTTACGGGACCGGGACTGAGCAGTACTTC. Its translation: CASSYGTGTEQYF.

The rearrangement links TRBV5-1 to TRBJ1-1; a weak D match, TRBD1 (5 bases). This CDR3 is built from 13 residues. CDR1 and CDR2 from the germline V gene are SGHRS and YFSETQ. V lost 4 bases and J lost 5, with 12 bases in between. CDR3 nucleotide sequence: TGCGCCAGCAGCGTTACAGGTTTAACTGAAGCTTTCTTT. Translated: CASSVTGLTEAFF. Variable domain in full (rest from reference TRBV5-1 and TRBJ1-1): KAGVTQTPRYLIKTRGQQVTLSCSPISGHRSVSWYQQTPGQGLQFLFEYFSETQRNKGNFPGRFSGRQFSNSRSEMNVSTLELGDSALYLCASSVTGLTEAFFGQGTRLTVV.

This chain joins TRBV7-8 and TRBJ1-1; unclear D gene. V gave up 2 bases and J gave up 5 bases, with 9 bases separating them. The CDR3 runs to 13 residues. The germline gives CDR1 SGHVS, CDR2 FQNEAQ. CDR3: CASSLIRGTEAFF. CDR3 nucleotide sequence: TGTGCCAGCAGCTTAATCCGGGGAACTGAAGCTTTCTTT.